Each of the 27 T cell receptor beta chains below was sequenced from the same sample in a study of cytomegalovirus exposure and HLA in healthy donors. Amplification used 60 Vbeta primers and 13 Jbeta primers. Assay: immunoSEQ multiplex PCR; the TCRdb copy retains only in-frame clones and omits some. The sample yields about 62,000 clones, roughly 80% seen once. The sequencing input was PBMCs. Receptor source: a woman younger than 45 in good health and CMV-seronegative.

This clone is a singleton in its sample. This rearrangement joins TRBV30 to TRBJ1-1; D is unresolved. V was clipped by 0 bases and J by 3 bases, with 8 bases between them. The CDR3 is 13 residues long. The germline V gene encodes CDR1 GTSNPN and CDR2 SVGIG (reference sequence). The CDR3: CAWSVQRDTEAFF. The CDR3 DNA reads as TGTGCCTGGAGTGTACAACGGGACACTGAAGCTTTCTTT.

About this clone: Sequence at one end of the junction differs from germline and may be a read error. The V call is TRBV4-1, the J call TRBJ2-5; D might be TRBD1 (6 bases). Germline loops: CDR1 MGHRA, CDR2 YSYEKL. The CDR3 consists of 16 residues. CDR3 in DNA: TGCGCCAGCAGCCAAGAAGGTCTGGGGGCGGCCGAGATCCAGTACTTC. This gives the protein CASSQEGLGAAEIQYF.

The chain couples TRBV5-1 to TRBJ2-2; D perhaps matches TRBD1 (6 bases). CDR1 is SGHRS, CDR2 YFSETQ, per germline. This CDR3 contains 11 residues. Deletions cut 7 bases from V and 6 bases from J, with 7 bases between. The CDR3 DNA reads TGCGCCAGCGAGGGGGCCGGGGAGCTGTTTTTT. Encoded protein: CASEGAGELFF.

The chain combines TRBV7-6 with TRBJ2-5, with 9 bases aligning to TRBD2. CDR3 size: 16 residues. The trim removed 6 bases at V and 7 bases at J, leaving 15 bases unmatched. CDR1 and CDR2 (germline): SGHVS, FNYEAQ. CDR3 amino acids: CASSPRRGGGAGTQYF. CDR3 sequence (DNA): TGTGCCAGCAGTCCCCGTCGTGGCGGGGGGGCCGGGACCCAGTACTTC.

V and J are TRBV7-2 and TRBJ2-7; 9 nucleotides line up with TRBD1. Germline CDR1 reads SGHTA; CDR2 reads FQGNSA. The CDR3 is 16 amino acids. V lost 6 bases and J lost 4; bases outside the gene matches: 13. Written as DNA, the CDR3 is TGTGCCAGCAGTTTAAGGGGGGGACAGGGAGTATACGAGCAGTACTTC. Translation: CASSLRGGQGVYEQYF.

The chain carries TRBV19 and TRBJ1-5; 9 bases agree with TRBD1. Germline-derived CDR1 and CDR2 are LNHDA and SQIVND (reference sequence). This CDR3 is built from 16 residues. The V gene end was trimmed by 4 bases and the J gene end by 7 bases; junction bases not matched to a gene: 11. CDR3 nucleotides: TGTGCCAGTAGTACCCCGACCCGGACAGGGGAACAGCCCCAGCATTTT. This encodes CASSTPTRTGEQPQHF.

The chain recombines TRBV6-6 with TRBJ2-1, with D perhaps TRBD2 (5 bases). CDR3 length equals 13 residues. The V gene lost 2 bases and the J gene lost 6 bases, with 8 bases spanning the gap. The germline CDR1 and CDR2 sequences are MNHNY and SVGAGI (reference sequence). CDR3 nucleotide sequence: TGTGCCAGCAGTTACGAGGGCCGCAATGAGCAGTTCTTC. This gives the protein CASSYEGRNEQFF.

The gene calls are TRBV28 and TRBJ2-1; weak D call: TRBD1 (6 bases). V gave up 5 bases and J gave up 3 bases, with 11 bases separating them. Germline V gene sequence: CDR1 MDHEN, CDR2 SYDVKM. The CDR3 has 14 residues. CDR3 DNA sequence: TGTGCCAGCAGTCCCGAGGGGGTCTACAATGAGCAGTTCTTC. Protein product: CASSPEGVYNEQFF.

The V and J genes are TRBV7-9 and TRBJ1-1; D is ambiguous. The CDR3 is 12 residues long. The V gene lost 2 bases and the J gene lost 7 bases, with 8 bases spanning the gap. Germline CDR1 reads SEHNR; CDR2 reads FQNEAQ (reference sequence). CDR3 protein: CASSLISVEAFF. For the CDR3, the DNA is TGTGCCAGCAGCTTAATTTCAGTTGAAGCTTTCTTT.

This clone has only a few counts. The chain is built from TRBV27 and TRBJ2-1, with 9 bases fitting TRBD1. The CDR3 covers 17 residues. V was clipped by 8 bases and J by 3 bases; unmatched bases: 14. Looked up from germline, CDR1 is MNHEY and CDR2 is SMNVEV (reference sequence). CDR3 protein: CASRLWGTGQGYNEQFF. The CDR3 nucleotides read TGTGCCAGCCGGTTATGGGGGACGGGACAGGGCTACAATGAGCAGTTCTTC.

The chain has TRBV2 and TRBJ2-3; 11 bases line up with TRBD1. CDR1 is SNHLY, CDR2 FYNNEI, per germline. The CDR3 runs to 15 residues. V was pared by 6 bases and J by 2 bases, with 4 bases of the junction left unmatched. The CDR3 protein is CASSRDRGYTDTQYF. The CDR3 DNA reads as TGTGCCAGCAGCCGGGACAGGGGGTACACAGATACGCAGTATTTT.

CDR3 loop: CAWSKRGLGYEQYF. Here the CDR3 DNA reads TGTGCCTGGAGTAAAAGGGGCCTAGGCTACGAGCAGTACTTC. This chain uses TRBV30 with TRBJ2-7; TRBD1 might be the D (5 bases). Germline CDR1 and CDR2: GTSNPN and SVGIG (reference sequence). The CDR3 runs 14 residues. With 2 bases removed from V and 3 bases from J, the gap between germline ends came to 14 bases.

This rearrangement joins TRBV9 to TRBJ2-2; TRBD2 matches at 8 bases. The CDR3 covers 16 residues. Germline CDR1 is SGDLS and CDR2 is YYNGEE. V gave up 2 bases and J gave up 2 bases; unmatched junction bases: 5. The CDR3 spells CASSVYGGANTGELFF. The CDR3 nucleotides read TGTGCCAGCAGCGTTTACGGGGGGGCCAACACCGGGGAGCTGTTTTTT.

This chain connects TRBV4-1 to TRBJ1-4; D is uncertain. Trimming left V 6 bases short and J 7 bases short, with 6 bases between. Germline V gene data show CDR1 as MGHRA and CDR2 as YSYEKL. The CDR3 runs to 11 residues. The CDR3 DNA is TGCGCCAGCAGAGGAGGTGAAAAACTGTTTTTT. This sequence encodes CASRGGEKLFF.

This clone was counted a single time. The chain is built from TRBV4-3 and TRBJ2-1, with D possibly matching TRBD2 (6 bases). The CDR3 length is 16 residues. CDR1 is LGHNA, CDR2 YSLEER, per germline. The V gene lost 4 bases and the J gene lost 3 bases, with 16 bases spanning the gap. The CDR3, as DNA: TGCGCCAGCAGCCTACGACCGGGGGACCTCTACAATGAGCAGTTCTTC. As protein: CASSLRPGDLYNEQFF.

This clone was counted once. The gene calls are TRBV11-2 and TRBJ1-1; no clear D. The CDR3 runs 14 residues. The germline V and J ends were trimmed by 4 bases and 2 bases, with 11 bases remaining between them. From germline, CDR1 is SGHAT and CDR2 FQNNGV. The CDR3 sequence is CASSYNEVNTEAFF. DNA for the CDR3: TGTGCCAGCAGCTATAATGAGGTCAACACTGAAGCTTTCTTT.

In this sample, this clone turned up once. The chain is built from TRBV19 and TRBJ2-3; D possibly corresponds to TRBD2 (5 bases). Germline loops: CDR1 LNHDA, CDR2 SQIVND (reference sequence). Between the trimmed V and J ends, which lost 4 bases and 2 bases, there was a span of 10 bases. The CDR3 loop spans 14 amino acids. The CDR3 loop reads CASSKGSVTDTQYF. CDR3 in DNA: TGTGCCAGTAGTAAGGGTAGCGTCACAGATACGCAGTATTTT.

The rearrangement joins TRBV9 to TRBJ1-2; the D gene is possibly TRBD1 (5 bases). This CDR3 spans 14 amino acids. V was clipped by 2 bases and J by 7 bases, with 15 bases between them. CDR1 and CDR2 (germline): SGDLS, YYNGEE. The CDR3 sequence is CASSVSRGSGGYTF. The CDR3, as DNA: TGTGCCAGCAGCGTTTCACGGGGGAGTGGTGGCTACACCTTC.

This chain uses TRBV4-3 with TRBJ1-4, with D possibly matching TRBD1 (5 bases). V lost 0 bases to trimming and J lost 5 bases, with 7 bases between them. The CDR3 consists of 14 residues. The germline V gene has CDR1 LGHNA and CDR2 YSLEER. The CDR3 nucleotides read TGCGCCAGCAGCCAAGAGGGGGGAAATGAAAAACTGTTTTTT. It yields the protein CASSQEGGNEKLFF.

The rearrangement uses TRBV7-2 and TRBJ1-4; TRBD1 might be the D (5 bases). Germline CDR1 reads SGHTA; CDR2 reads FQGNSA. V lost 2 bases, J lost 7 bases, and 17 bases lay in between. This CDR3 comprises 16 residues. This chain's CDR3 is CASSLQSGRGTEKLFF. The CDR3 region has the DNA TGTGCCAGCAGCTTACAGTCAGGGAGGGGTACTGAAAAACTGTTTTTT.

The chain combines TRBV6-1 with TRBJ1-2; D perhaps matches TRBD1 (5 bases). Trimming took off 5 bases at V and 8 bases at J, with 18 bases between the two ends. This CDR3 is 14 amino acids long. Germline V gene data show CDR1 as MNHNS and CDR2 as SASEGT. CDR3 bases: TGTGCCAGCAGTCCCCAAATGGATCGGGGGGGCTACACCTTC. Encoded protein: CASSPQMDRGGYTF.

DNA of the CDR3: TGTGCCAGTCGGACTAGCGGGGCCGGGGGGGAGCAGTACTTC. As protein: CASRTSGAGGEQYF. The chain employs TRBV19 and TRBJ2-7; 12 positions match TRBD2. This CDR3 spans 14 amino acids. The trim removed 8 bases at V and 7 bases at J, leaving 9 bases unmatched. Germline V gene lookup returns CDR1 LNHDA and CDR2 SQIVND (reference sequence).

This clone has a single count. The gene calls are TRBV27 and TRBJ1-3; TRBD1 agrees at 9 bases. J lost 7 bases, V lost 6 bases, and 4 bases had no gene match. The CDR3 totals 13 residues. Germline loops: CDR1 MNHEY, CDR2 SMNVEV (reference sequence). CDR3 residues: CASRGQGVNTIYF. CDR3 nucleotides: TGTGCCAGCAGGGGACAGGGAGTGAACACCATATATTTT.

V and J are TRBV6-1 and TRBJ1-2, with a weak D call TRBD1 (5 bases). Germline V lookup: CDR1 MNHNS, CDR2 SASEGT. The CDR3 extends over 13 amino acids. V was shortened by 7 bases and J by 5 bases, with 14 bases between the two germline ends. The CDR3 loop is CASTLTASYGYTF. In DNA, the CDR3 is TGTGCCAGCACCCTGACAGCTTCTTATGGCTACACCTTC.

The chain combines TRBV11-2 with TRBJ1-5; 8 bases map to TRBD1. CDR3 length: 14 residues. V shed 4 bases, J shed 6 bases, and the junction held 5 bases outside the gene matches. CDR1 is SGHAT and CDR2 is FQNNGV in the germline V gene. For the CDR3, the DNA is TGTGCCAGCAGCTCCGGGACAGGTAGTCAGCCCCAGCATTTT. This sequence encodes CASSSGTGSQPQHF.

This chain uses TRBV19 with TRBJ1-1; 9 positions agree with TRBD1. Germline V lookup: CDR1 LNHDA, CDR2 SQIVND (reference sequence). V lost 0 bases to trimming and J lost 6 bases; unmatched junction nucleotides: 14. The CDR3 is 18 residues long. The CDR3 bases are TGTGCCAGTAGTATAGAGGGGACAGGGTTAAAAAGAAAGGCTGAAGCTTTCTTT. Protein product: CASSIEGTGLKRKAEAFF.

This chain connects TRBV7-2 to TRBJ2-1, with 11 bases lining up with TRBD2. CDR1 SGHTA and CDR2 FQGNSA come from the germline V gene. CDR3 length: 14 residues. Unmatched junction bases numbered 2, after V lost 6 bases and J lost 4 bases. CDR3 bases: TGTGCCAGCAGTATAGCGGGGGGGTACAATGAGCAGTTCTTC. Amino acid sequence: CASSIAGGYNEQFF.